Each of the 22 T cell receptor beta chains below was sequenced from the same sample in a study of chemoradiotherapy in HPV16-positive cancers. Assay: immunoSEQ multiplex PCR; the TCRdb copy retains only in-frame clones and omits some. In the table there are 9,000 or so clones, less than 75% of which are singletons. Here the sequenced sample was tumor tissue, taken from a patient who underwent chemoradiotherapy. These receptors were collected from a human donor with HPV-associated anogenital cancer.

This rearrangement joins TRBV7-9 to TRBJ2-5, with no clear D. V was trimmed by 1 base and J by 2 bases, leaving 8 bases between them. The germline CDR1 and CDR2 sequences are SEHNR and FQNEAQ (reference sequence). The CDR3 extends over 14 amino acids. CDR3: CASSLDRFQETQYF. Written as DNA, the CDR3 is TGTGCCAGCAGCTTAGACCGATTTCAAGAGACCCAGTACTTC.

The gene calls are TRBV6-5 and TRBJ1-6; 7 positions match TRBD1. The J segment lost 6 bases and the V segment lost 5 bases, leaving 7 bases of the junction unmatched. The CDR3 totals 15 residues. Germline V gives CDR1 MNHEY, CDR2 SVGAGI. The CDR3 region has the DNA TGTGCCAGCAGTCGGTGGGGACAGCGTAATTCACCCCTCCACTTT. This translates into CASSRWGQRNSPLHF.

This clone was found a few times. The chain employs TRBV7-9 and TRBJ1-4; TRBD1 matches at 9 bases. Germline assignment: CDR1 SEHNR and CDR2 FQNEAQ (reference sequence). The CDR3 length is 16 residues. V was clipped by 5 bases and J by 7 bases; unmatched bases: 11. CDR3 sequence reads: CASSRGDRAFREKLFF. In DNA, the CDR3 is TGTGCCAGCAGCCGAGGGGACAGGGCCTTTCGTGAAAAACTGTTTTTT.

The V and J genes are TRBV29-1 and TRBJ2-5; a possible D gene is TRBD2 (6 bases). The germline CDR1 and CDR2 sequences are SQVTM and ANQGSEA. V lost 3 bases to trimming and J lost 4 bases, with 12 bases between them. The CDR3 is made up of 13 amino acids. The CDR3 region has the DNA TGCAGCGTTGACGGGGGATCAGCAGAGACCCAGTACTTC. Its protein product is CSVDGGSAETQYF.

The chain employs TRBV11-1 and TRBJ2-7; TRBD1 aligns across 9 bases. The CDR3 consists of 14 residues. V was clipped by 3 bases and J by 7 bases; unmatched bases: 7. Germline-derived CDR1 and CDR2 are SGHAT and FQDESV (reference sequence). The CDR3 DNA follows: TGTGCCAGCAGCTTTGGGACAGGGACGGAGGAGCAGTACTTC. This gives the protein CASSFGTGTEEQYF.

CDR3 amino acids: CAWSGPLAGELFF. CDR3 in DNA: TGTGCCTGGAGTGGACCCTTGGCCGGGGAGCTGTTTTTT. The genes are TRBV30 and TRBJ2-2; D unclear. V dropped 1 base and J dropped 6 bases, with 9 bases sitting between them. CDR3 length: 13 residues. Germline V gene sequence: CDR1 GTSNPN, CDR2 SVGIG (reference sequence).

The chain recombines TRBV28 with TRBJ1-4; TRBD1 matches at 7 bases. This CDR3 contains 14 residues. With 6 bases clipped from V and 10 bases from J, the junction kept 11 bases outside the gene matches. Germline values: CDR1 MDHEN, CDR2 SYDVKM. The CDR3 nucleotides are TGTGCCAGCAGAGGACAGGATCCCCGGGGAAAACTGTTTTTT. Encoded protein: CASRGQDPRGKLFF.

The V gene is TRBV7-9, the J gene TRBJ2-5, with TRBD1 matching over 9 bases. Germline trimming cut 0 bases from V and 3 bases from J; bases unmatched to any gene: 5. CDR3 size: 16 residues. Germline CDR1 reads SEHNR; CDR2 reads FQNEAQ (reference sequence). Written as DNA, the CDR3 is TGTGCCAGCAGCTTAGCTGGGCGGGACAGGGAAGAGACCCAGTACTTC. This codes for CASSLAGRDREETQYF.

V usage is TRBV4-1 and J usage is TRBJ1-2; a possible D gene is TRBD1 (6 bases). This CDR3 comprises 15 residues. V lost 2 bases, J lost 5 bases, and 15 bases lay in between. Germline loops: CDR1 MGHRA, CDR2 YSYEKL. The CDR3, as DNA: TGCGCCAGCAGCCAACCCGGGGGGACACCGTATGGCTACACCTTC. Protein sequence: CASSQPGGTPYGYTF.

This clone was seen a single time. The V and J genes are TRBV7-9 and TRBJ1-1; D call uncertain. Germline V lookup: CDR1 SEHNR, CDR2 FQNEAQ (reference sequence). The germline V and J ends were trimmed by 2 bases and 7 bases, with 11 bases remaining between them. The CDR3 consists of 13 residues. Here the CDR3 DNA reads TGTGCCAGCAGCTTAACAGTCCGGGGTGAAGCTTTCTTT. Translated, it gives CASSLTVRGEAFF.

The chain employs TRBV4-1 and TRBJ1-5; TRBD1 is a possible D gene (5 bases). Deletions cut 3 bases from V and 5 bases from J, with 11 bases between. This CDR3 is built from 14 residues. Germline CDR1 is MGHRA and CDR2 is YSYEKL. The DNA for the CDR3 is TGCGCCAGCAGCCAGATCGGCAGGGATCAGCCCCAGCATTTT. It is translated as CASSQIGRDQPQHF.

The CDR3 protein is CASSILGLSTDTQYF. The CDR3 DNA reads as TGTGCCAGTAGTATCCTGGGACTGAGCACAGATACGCAGTATTTT. The rearrangement links TRBV19 to TRBJ2-3, with D possibly matching TRBD2 (6 bases). Trimming shortened V by 3 bases and J by 0 bases, and 10 bases separated the two germline ends. The CDR3 loop spans 15 amino acids. Per germline, CDR1 LNHDA and CDR2 SQIVND (reference sequence).

V and J are TRBV11-2 and TRBJ2-1; TRBD1 aligns across 8 bases. Losses at the gene ends were 5 bases for V and 9 bases for J; bases not matched to a gene: 3. The CDR3 has 12 amino acids. The germline V gene has CDR1 SGHAT and CDR2 FQNNGV. The CDR3 DNA follows: TGTGCCAGCAGCCAGACAGGGGCTGAGCAGTTCTTC. It specifies CASSQTGAEQFF.

By proportion, this clone is medium-sized. The genes are TRBV27 and TRBJ2-2; possible D gene TRBD2, 5 bases. Trimming pared 3 bases from V and 6 bases from J, leaving 14 bases between. The CDR3 is 15 amino acids. CDR1 is MNHEY, CDR2 SMNVEV, per germline (reference sequence). The DNA for the CDR3 is TGTGCCAGCAGTTTTTTCGGCGGGCCGGCCGGGGAGCTGTTTTTT. This gives the protein CASSFFGGPAGELFF.

This clone occurred once. The gene calls are TRBV2 and TRBJ2-2; no definite D call. V gave up 8 bases and J gave up 6 bases, with 10 bases separating them. The germline V gene encodes CDR1 SNHLY and CDR2 FYNNEI. The CDR3 spans 12 residues. CDR3 amino acids: CASAEVPGELFF. Here the CDR3 DNA reads TGTGCCAGCGCCGAGGTCCCCGGGGAGCTGTTTTTT.

Judged by abundance, this clone is medium-sized (0.01 to 0.1%). V usage is TRBV9 and J usage is TRBJ2-4; unclear D gene. The CDR3 loop spans 12 amino acids. The germline V gene encodes CDR1 SGDLS and CDR2 YYNGEE. V was shortened by 0 bases and J by 12 bases, with 10 bases between the two germline ends. The CDR3 region has the DNA TGTGCCAGCAGCGTAGATTGGGTTTATCAGTACTTC. Translated, it gives CASSVDWVYQYF.

This clone was seen just once. DNA of the CDR3: TGTGCCAGCAGGACAGGGCCGTTCACTGAAGCTTTCTTT. It encodes CASRTGPFTEAFF. This chain joins TRBV7-9 and TRBJ1-1; 7 nucleotides match TRBD1. CDR3 size: 13 residues. Germline loops: CDR1 SEHNR, CDR2 FQNEAQ (reference sequence). Trimming cost V 6 bases and J 4 bases; bases outside gene matches: 5.

The gene calls are TRBV9 and TRBJ1-6, with D possibly TRBD1 on 5 matching bases. Germline V CDR1 and CDR2: SGDLS, YYNGEE. The CDR3 has 14 amino acids. Trimming removed 4 bases at V and 5 bases at J, with 10 bases between. DNA for the CDR3: TGTGCCAGCAGCCCTGGGACCGATAATTCACCCCTCCACTTT. Encoded protein: CASSPGTDNSPLHF.

This clone showed up just a few times. The chain joins TRBV4-1 to TRBJ2-7; 9 positions match TRBD1. This CDR3 is built from 15 residues. The germline CDR1 and CDR2 sequences are MGHRA and YSYEKL. The ends lost 2 bases at V and 6 bases at J; junction bases unmatched: 8. The CDR3 protein is CASSQTPGTGFEQYF. In DNA, the CDR3 is TGCGCCAGCAGCCAAACACCGGGGACAGGGTTCGAGCAGTACTTC.

The rearrangement joins TRBV28 to TRBJ1-2; a possible D gene is TRBD1 (5 bases). Deletions cut 3 bases from V and 5 bases from J, with 10 bases between. Germline V lookup: CDR1 MDHEN, CDR2 SYDVKM. The CDR3 sequence is 13 residues long. The CDR3 is CASSFPGQYGYTF. The CDR3 DNA reads as TGTGCCAGCAGTTTTCCAGGACAATATGGCTACACCTTC.

This clone was counted between two and nine times. In nucleotides, the CDR3 is TGTGCCAGAAGCTTGAAGAGGCTGCCTAGCAATCAGCCCCAGCATTTT. Protein sequence: CARSLKRLPSNQPQHF. The chain has TRBV5-3 and TRBJ1-5; no clear D. TRBV5-3 is an ORF, and what it does is uncertain. Trimming took off 1 base at V and 0 bases at J, with 11 bases between the two ends. This CDR3 has 16 residues.

The rearrangement joins TRBV7-9 to TRBJ2-7; a weak D match, TRBD2 (6 bases). The CDR3 spans 14 residues. Trimming took 5 bases from V and 4 from J, leaving 15 bases between them. The germline V gene has CDR1 SEHNR and CDR2 FQNEAQ (reference sequence). CDR3: CASSETRVLYEQYF. CDR3 nucleotides: TGTGCCAGCAGCGAGACTAGAGTACTATACGAGCAGTACTTC.